This TCR beta chain was found in a study of blood T cell repertoires in COVID-19. The wider study: T cells, B-cell-depleted T cells, or PBMCs supplied cDNA or gDNA.

The data were produced by immunoSEQ multiplex PCR, yet TCRdb's version contains in-frame clones alone and is incomplete. The table shows about 120,000 clones, with approximately 90% occurring only once. From germline, CDR1 is MNHEY and CDR2 SMNVEV (reference sequence). V lost 4 bases and J lost 5, with 9 bases in between. The CDR3 contains 13 residues. This chain connects TRBV27 to TRBJ1-5; D is unresolved. The receptor was derived from a human donor with acute or convalescent COVID-19. The donor label of this sample is uncertain. Specimen: peripheral blood. This CDR3 is CASSSRRDQPQHF. The CDR3 DNA reads TGTGCCAGCAGTTCGAGGAGGGATCAGCCCCAGCATTTT.